Following are 19 T cell receptor beta chains from one sample sequenced in a study of beta chain features in type 1 diabetes. The sequenced template was cDNA made from the entire isolated RNA. The assay was immunoSEQ multiplex PCR, and TCRdb's table has in-frame clones only and misses some. The table lists a few hundred thousand clones, 9.5% to 10% of them singletons, with approximately 0.6% in the top ten. Whole-study findings and limits: TCRB CDR3s from Type 1 diabetes patients were moderately but significantly shorter in all four CD4+ subsets.

The antigens for these receptors are not known. Sequencing was carried out using central memory CD4+ T cells from blood. Receptor source: a man between 25 and 39 years old with type 1 diabetes.

The rearrangement links TRBV5-1 to TRBJ1-1; D gene ambiguous. V lost 0 bases and J 0 bases, leaving 9 bases between the germline ends. The CDR3 sequence is 15 residues long. Germline loops: CDR1 SGHRS, CDR2 YFSETQ. The CDR3 DNA is TGCGCCAGCAGCTTGGATAGACGGTTGAACACTGAAGCTTTCTTT. This gives the protein CASSLDRRLNTEAFF.

This clone was picked up a small number of times. A clone one base away is much larger, so this may be a read error. The chain links TRBV7-2 to TRBJ1-5; D remains unclear. The germline V gene encodes CDR1 SGHTA and CDR2 FQGNSA. Trimming pared 6 bases from V and 0 bases from J, leaving 6 bases between. This CDR3 contains 13 residues. The CDR3 bases are TGTGCCAGCAGTCCCCATAGCAATCAGCCCCAGCATTTT. Translating gives CASSPHSNQPQHF.

This clone was counted only a few times. CDR3 amino acids: CASSPATAKTYNEQFF. Here the CDR3 DNA reads TGTGCCAGCTCACCGGCTACAGCCAAGACCTACAATGAGCAGTTCTTC. This chain connects TRBV18 to TRBJ2-1, with D hard to call. Trimming left V 3 bases short and J 2 bases short, with 14 bases between. The V gene's germline CDR1 is KGHSH and CDR2 LQKENI. This CDR3 is 16 amino acids long.

This clone turned up a few times. Other DNA variants within this sample encode the same CDR3. This chain uses TRBV28 with TRBJ1-2, with D tentatively TRBD1 (5 bases). The CDR3 length is 13 residues. Deletions cut 2 bases from V and 6 bases from J, with 10 bases between. In germline, CDR1 is MDHEN, CDR2 SYDVKM. The CDR3 sequence is CASSLPGRDGYTF. For the CDR3, the DNA is TGTGCCAGCAGTTTACCAGGGCGCGATGGCTACACCTTC.

This clone has only a few counts. The rearrangement links TRBV7-8 to TRBJ1-5; no clear D gene. CDR1 and CDR2 (germline): SGHVS, FQNEAQ. Trimming pared 3 bases from V and 7 bases from J, leaving 19 bases between. This CDR3 comprises 16 residues. The CDR3 reads CASSLGHANMGQPQHF. The CDR3 coding sequence is TGTGCCAGCAGCTTGGGCCATGCCAACATGGGACAGCCCCAGCATTTT.

A few counts support this clone. CDR3 bases: TGCGCCAGCAGCCAAGCCCCCAGCGATGAGCAGTTCTTC. It specifies CASSQAPSDEQFF. The chain has TRBV5-1 and TRBJ2-1; D is ambiguous. The CDR3 is 13 residues long. Trimming took 4 bases from V and 8 from J, leaving 13 bases between them. Germline V gene sequence: CDR1 SGHRS, CDR2 YFSETQ.

V is TRBV6-6 and J is TRBJ1-1; D gene uncertain. V was cut by 6 bases and J by 4 bases, with 15 bases left in between. Germline CDR1 is MNHNY and CDR2 is SVGAGI (reference sequence). The CDR3 spans 14 residues. The CDR3 spells CASSPRAESTEAFF. The CDR3 DNA reads as TGTGCCAGCAGCCCGAGAGCAGAATCCACTGAAGCTTTCTTT.

This clone was observed a handful of times. The chain uses TRBV18 and TRBJ1-1; weak D call: TRBD1 (5 bases). The germline V gene encodes CDR1 KGHSH and CDR2 LQKENI. The CDR3 loop spans 13 amino acids. The ends were cut back, 4 bases at V and 1 base at J, with 7 bases in the middle. The DNA for the CDR3 is TGTGCCAGCTCACAGGGGTCGAACACTGAAGCTTTCTTT. Translation: CASSQGSNTEAFF.

This clone was detected many times. The V call is TRBV6-4, the J call TRBJ2-1; 7 nucleotides line up with TRBD1. The length of the CDR3 is 14 residues. Germline trimming cut 4 bases from V and 5 bases from J; bases unmatched to any gene: 5. CDR1 and CDR2 (germline): MRHNA, SNTAGT. The CDR3 DNA reads TGTGCCAGCAGTGCCTTACAGGGGAACAATGAGCAGTTCTTC. Residues: CASSALQGNNEQFF.

This CDR3 reads CASSLSGIYEQYF. CDR3 nucleotide sequence: TGTGCCAGCAGCCTCAGCGGGATCTACGAGCAGTACTTC. The chain joins TRBV14 to TRBJ2-7, with 7 nucleotides matching TRBD2. Unmatched junction bases numbered 3, after V lost 4 bases and J lost 3 bases. Germline V gene sequence: CDR1 SGHDN, CDR2 FVKESK. The CDR3 totals 13 residues.

The genes are TRBV4-1 and TRBJ2-1; D remains ambiguous. Germline loops: CDR1 MGHRA, CDR2 YSYEKL. This CDR3 region has 15 residues. V was clipped by 0 bases and J by 5 bases, with 11 bases between them. The CDR3: CASSQEVSRNNEQFF. CDR3 nucleotide sequence: TGCGCCAGCAGCCAAGAAGTCTCCCGTAACAATGAGCAGTTCTTC.

This clone was seen repeatedly, ten times or more. The V call is TRBV19, the J call TRBJ2-5; 9 bases map to TRBD1. The CDR3 runs 15 residues. Germline CDR1 is LNHDA and CDR2 is SQIVND (reference sequence). Trimming at V came to 5 bases and at J to 4 bases, leaving 8 bases not matched to a gene. The CDR3 protein is CASSATGGPRETQYF. CDR3 nucleotide sequence: TGTGCCAGTAGTGCAACAGGGGGCCCTCGAGAGACCCAGTACTTC.

V gene TRBV11-2 combines with J gene TRBJ2-7, with 9 nucleotides matching TRBD1. CDR3 length: 14 amino acids. V dropped 3 bases and J dropped 5; count of bases not matched to a gene: 5. Germline V lookup: CDR1 SGHAT, CDR2 FQNNGV. The CDR3 reads CASSLGTGFDEQYF. Written as DNA, the CDR3 is TGTGCCAGCAGCTTGGGGACAGGGTTCGACGAGCAGTACTTC.

The rearrangement uses TRBV19 and TRBJ1-5; D gene unclear. The CDR3 spans 12 residues. The germline gives CDR1 LNHDA, CDR2 SQIVND (reference sequence). Trimming took off 3 bases at V and 7 bases at J, with 7 bases between the two ends. The CDR3 protein is CASSIPTQPQHF. The CDR3 DNA sequence: TGTGCCAGTAGTATCCCAACCCAGCCCCAGCATTTT.

The chain combines TRBV28 with TRBJ2-7; 7 bases are a match to TRBD1. With 8 bases clipped from V and 2 bases from J, the junction kept 6 bases outside the gene matches. The CDR3 length is 13 residues. Germline assignment: CDR1 MDHEN and CDR2 SYDVKM. CDR3 in amino acids: CASSGTATYEQYF. The CDR3 region has the DNA TGTGCCAGCTCCGGGACAGCAACCTACGAGCAGTACTTC.

The chain is built from TRBV7-2 and TRBJ2-5, with a possible D match to TRBD1 (5 bases). V gave up 5 bases and J gave up 3 bases, with 10 bases separating them. This CDR3 has 13 residues. Germline V gene sequence: CDR1 SGHTA, CDR2 FQGNSA. CDR3 bases: TGTGCCAGCAGCACCCTCAGGGAAGAGACCCAGTACTTC. This sequence encodes CASSTLREETQYF.

This clone was counted at least ten times. This chain joins TRBV28 and TRBJ2-2; 7 nucleotides match TRBD2. Germline assignment: CDR1 MDHEN and CDR2 SYDVKM. The V segment lost 5 bases and the J segment 5 bases; nucleotides outside the gene matches: 8. The CDR3 runs to 15 residues. DNA for the CDR3: TGTGCCAGCAGTACTCAGCGGGATTGGACCGGGGAGCTGTTTTTT. Encoded protein: CASSTQRDWTGELFF.

J is TRBJ1-4 and V is TRBV7-9; D is ambiguous. Germline CDR1 is SEHNR and CDR2 is FQNEAQ (reference sequence). V lost 4 bases to trimming and J lost 6 bases, with 9 bases between them. CDR3 length: 13 residues. As DNA, the CDR3 is TGTGCCAGCAGCTCGGGATCCCATGAAAAACTGTTTTTT. Protein: CASSSGSHEKLFF. Combining the CDR3 with reference TRBV7-9 and TRBJ1-4 gives the whole variable domain DTGVSQNPRHKITKRGQNVTFRCDPISEHNRLYWYRQTLGQGPEFLTYFQNEAQLEKSRLLSDRFSAERPKGSFSTLEIQRTEQGDSAMYLCASSSGSHEKLFFGSGTQLSVL.

The chain has TRBV5-1 and TRBJ2-3; D is perhaps TRBD2 (5 bases). V was trimmed by 4 bases and J by 2 bases, leaving 11 bases between them. This CDR3 is built from 14 residues. CDR1 is SGHRS and CDR2 is YFSETQ in the germline V gene. The CDR3 spells CASSEGVDTDTQYF. CDR3 bases: TGCGCCAGCAGCGAGGGCGTTGACACAGATACGCAGTATTTT.